The rows below give T cell receptor beta chains drawn from one sample of a study of T-cell memory formation after mild COVID-19. TCRdb recomputed calls from the 5' RACE reads with MiXCR, one row per CDR3 protein. The sample holds about 140,000 distinct CDR3 sequences; 11% to 15% are singletons and the top ten take more than 25%. Sequencing input: PBMCs or a T cell subset sorted from them (not recorded which). Every receptor here comes from an adult woman who had mild COVID-19 (a few samples of this study predate the infection). Cell type and time point are not known. Both conserved end residues are part of each CDR3. D genes are given only for firm matches. Clone size is given for some rows only: seen once, a few or many times, or a class if the clone is expanded.

TRBJ2-7 few TRBV12-3/TRBV12-4 . CASSLRRNSYEQYF TGTGCCAGCAGTTTACGAAGGAACTCCTACGAGCAGTACTTC
TRBJ1-2 . TRBV29-1 TRBD1 CSVQLPGTGPHGYTF TGCAGCGTGCAATTACCCGGGACAGGGCCGCATGGCTACACCTTC
TRBJ1-2 few TRBV6-5 . CASSWAEDLYGYTF TGTGCCAGCTCATGGGCAGAAGACCTCTATGGCTACACCTTC
TRBJ2-7 few TRBV7-9 TRBD2 CASSSLADRSYEQYF TGTGCCAGCAGCTCGCTAGCGGATCGGTCCTACGAGCAGTACTTC
TRBJ2-1 . TRBV27 . CASSETGASYNEQFF TGTGCCAGCAGTGAAACAGGAGCTTCCTACAATGAGCAGTTCTTC
TRBJ2-1 many TRBV29-1 . CSVVVGDWFNEQFF TGCAGCGTTGTAGTGGGAGATTGGTTCAATGAGCAGTTCTTC
TRBJ1-2 few TRBV4-3 . CASSQDKVGHPYGYTF TGCGCCAGCAGCCAAGATAAGGTCGGACATCCCTATGGCTACACCTTC
TRBJ2-6 . TRBV12-3/TRBV12-4 . CASSSTRGGGANVLTF TGTGCCAGCAGTTCCACCAGGGGGGGAGGGGCCAACGTCCTGACTTTC
TRBJ2-1 few TRBV12-3/TRBV12-4 TRBD1 CASSFEGAHNEQFF TGTGCCAGCAGTTTTGAGGGGGCGCACAATGAGCAGTTCTTC
TRBJ1-1 few TRBV5-5 . CASSLIGHTEAFF TGTGCCAGCAGCTTGATAGGGCACACTGAAGCTTTCTTT
TRBJ1-4 . TRBV7-6 . CASSLGRRGAREKLFF TGTGCCAGCAGCTTAGGCAGAAGGGGCGCTCGGGAAAAACTGTTTTTT
TRBJ2-3 . TRBV5-6 . CASSFGTGRPDTQYF TGTGCCAGCAGCTTTGGAACAGGCCGACCAGATACGCAGTATTTT
TRBJ1-1 few TRBV16 . CASSWTVRTEAFF TGTGCCAGCAGTTGGACAGTTCGGACTGAAGCTTTCTTT
TRBJ2-7 few TRBV20-1 TRBD1 CSASVRLTGVGPEQYF TGCAGTGCTTCGGTTCGTTTAACAGGGGTCGGTCCCGAGCAGTACTTC
TRBJ2-7 many TRBV7-2 . CASSPEGRDGSYEQYF TGTGCCAGCAGTCCCGAAGGGCGCGACGGGTCCTACGAGCAGTACTTC